One sample yielded the 29 T cell receptor beta chains listed below, sequenced in a study of identical twins. TCRdb reanalysed the 5' RACE reads using MiXCR and keeps one entry per CDR3 protein. This table has 750,000 to 950,000 distinct CDR3 sequences, 9% to 15% appearing once. The same specimen was also included in a second study, on yellow fever vaccine responses in identical twins.

The sequencing sample was made of PBMCs. These TCRs come from a woman aged 18 to 35 in good health.

The CDR3 loop is CASSLGIAREETQYF. CDR3 coding DNA: TGTGCCAGCAGCTTAGGAATCGCCAGAGAAGAGACCCAGTACTTC. J is TRBJ2-5 and V is TRBV7-9; no clear D gene. The CDR3 loop spans 15 amino acids. The germline CDR1 and CDR2 sequences are SEHNR and FQNEAQ (reference sequence). Trimming stripped 1 base from V and 3 bases from J, with 12 bases between.

The chain joins TRBV9 to TRBJ2-7, with D perhaps given as TRBD1 or TRBD2 (5 bases each). The CDR3 runs 13 residues. CDR1 is SGDLS and CDR2 is YYNGEE in the germline V gene. With 3 bases removed from V and 1 base from J, the gap between germline ends came to 8 bases. The CDR3 DNA is TGTGCCAGCAGCGGAGGGGTTTCCTACGAGCAGTACTTC. Residues: CASSGGVSYEQYF.

This chain uses TRBV3-1 with TRBJ2-7; D is possibly TRBD1 (6 bases). The germline V gene encodes CDR1 LGHDT and CDR2 YNNKEL (reference sequence). Trimming left V 4 bases short and J 2 bases short, with 12 bases between. The CDR3 length is 14 residues. DNA of the CDR3: TGTGCCAGCAGCCCGGTGACAGGTACCTACGAGCAGTACTTC. Translating gives CASSPVTGTYEQYF.

This clonotype showed up just a few times. The V call is TRBV18, the J call TRBJ1-6; D uncertain. Trimming removed 3 bases from V and 5 bases from J, with 5 bases in between. The CDR3 has 13 residues. Germline CDR1 and CDR2: KGHSH and LQKENI. DNA of the CDR3: TGTGCCAGCTCACCCACAAATAATTCACCCCTCCACTTT. As protein: CASSPTNNSPLHF.

The chain couples TRBV6-5 to TRBJ1-1, with D perhaps TRBD1 (5 bases). The germline V gene has CDR1 MNHEY and CDR2 SVGAGI. This CDR3 has 14 residues. V was pared by 0 bases and J by 4 bases, with 9 bases between. This chain's CDR3 is CASSYSKGATEAFF. The CDR3 DNA reads TGTGCCAGCAGTTACTCGAAAGGGGCCACTGAAGCTTTCTTT.

V and J are TRBV9 and TRBJ1-2; TRBD1 is a possible D gene (5 bases). V lost 6 bases, J lost 7 bases, and 19 bases lay in between. Germline CDR1 reads SGDLS; CDR2 reads YYNGEE. This CDR3 region has 14 residues. CDR3 bases: TGTGCCAGCACATCCACTGGGCAGGGTATTGGCTACACCTTC. It is translated as CASTSTGQGIGYTF. The complete variable domain, with remaining parts taken from reference TRBV9 and TRBJ1-2, reads DSGVTQTPKHLITATGQRVTLRCSPRSGDLSVYWYQQSLDQGLQFLIQYYNGEERAKGNILERFSAQQFPDLHSELNLSSLELGDSALYFCASTSTGQGIGYTFGSGTRLTVV.

This clonotype has only a few counts. The chain carries TRBV29-1 and TRBJ1-1, with D hard to call. The V and J ends lost 2 bases and 2 bases respectively, with 9 bases between them. In germline, CDR1 is SQVTM, CDR2 ANQGSEA. The length of the CDR3 is 13 residues. Here the CDR3 reads CSVEIGFNTEAFF. In nucleotides, the CDR3 is TGCAGCGTTGAAATAGGATTTAACACTGAAGCTTTCTTT.

This clonotype was found many times. This chain joins TRBV2 and TRBJ2-1, with D possibly matching TRBD2 (6 bases). This CDR3 region has 12 residues. V was pared by 6 bases and J by 3 bases, with 6 bases between. Per the germline V gene, CDR1 is SNHLY and CDR2 is FYNNEI. CDR3 in DNA: TGTGCCAGCAGGGAGGGCTACAATGAGCAGTTCTTC. This sequence encodes CASREGYNEQFF.

There are a few counts of this clonotype. This chain uses TRBV6-6 with TRBJ1-1; possibly TRBD1 for D (6 bases). Germline CDR1 reads MNHNY; CDR2 reads SVGAGI (reference sequence). The CDR3 consists of 12 residues. V lost 7 bases and J lost 1, with 7 bases in between. CDR3 region: CASKGENTEAFF. The CDR3 DNA reads as TGTGCCAGCAAGGGGGAGAACACTGAAGCTTTCTTT.

The sample holds a few counts of this clonotype. This chain links TRBV20-1 with TRBJ1-1; the D gene is possibly TRBD1 (5 bases). V lost 3 bases, J lost 5 bases, and 10 bases lay in between. Germline CDR1 reads DFQATT; CDR2 reads SNEGSKA (reference sequence). CDR3 length: 12 residues. The CDR3 is CSASAGITEAFF. The CDR3 region has the DNA TGCAGTGCTAGCGCAGGGATTACTGAAGCTTTCTTT.

This clonotype has a count of ten or more. The chain couples TRBV20-1 to TRBJ1-1; possible D gene TRBD1, 6 bases. CDR3 length: 14 residues. The V gene's germline CDR1 is DFQATT and CDR2 SNEGSKA (reference sequence). The V and J ends lost 2 bases and 1 base respectively, with 11 bases between them. For the CDR3, the DNA is TGCAGTGCTAGACCCGAGGACAGGAACACTGAAGCTTTCTTT. Its translation: CSARPEDRNTEAFF.

This clonotype was seen ten or more times. The CDR3, as DNA: TGTGCCAGCAATCTAGCGGGAGGCCGTCACGAGCAGTACTTC. The encoded protein is CASNLAGGRHEQYF. The V gene is TRBV12-3 or TRBV12-4, the J gene TRBJ2-7; 11 bases are shared with TRBD2. The CDR3 spans 14 residues. After removal of 7 bases from V and 5 bases from J, the junction contained 7 bases not matched to a gene.

This clonotype appeared a few times. The V and J genes are TRBV4-1 and TRBJ2-7, with TRBD2 matching 9 bases. The CDR3 is 16 residues long. Germline lookup yields CDR1 MGHRA and CDR2 YSYEKL. The trim removed 1 base at V and 4 bases at J, leaving 8 bases unmatched. The CDR3: CASSQVGLAGQYEQYF. Here the CDR3 DNA reads TGCGCCAGCAGCCAAGTGGGTCTAGCGGGACAATACGAGCAGTACTTC.

This clonotype has a count of ten or more. The CDR3 DNA reads TGTGCCAGCAGCGTAGTGGAAGGGGGCACTGAAGCTTTCTTT. It specifies CASSVVEGGTEAFF. The gene calls are TRBV9 and TRBJ1-1, with D possibly matching TRBD1 (6 bases). V dropped 0 bases and J dropped 4 bases, with 10 bases sitting between them. In germline, CDR1 is SGDLS, CDR2 YYNGEE. The CDR3 length is 14 residues.

This clonotype came up a few times. The chain joins TRBV27 to TRBJ2-3; tentatively, D is TRBD2 (6 bases). Trimming removed 3 bases at V and 0 bases at J, with 10 bases between. Germline V CDR1 and CDR2: MNHEY, SMNVEV (reference sequence). This CDR3 has 15 amino acids. The CDR3 coding sequence is TGTGCCAGCAGTTTCTTAGCGGATAGCACAGATACGCAGTATTTT. Protein sequence: CASSFLADSTDTQYF.

This clonotype has ten or more counts. The rearrangement uses TRBV5-6 and TRBJ2-1, with D unresolved. Germline CDR1 is SGHDT and CDR2 is YYEEEE. The V gene lost 0 bases and the J gene lost 3 bases, with 19 bases spanning the gap. This CDR3 is 18 amino acids long. The CDR3 bases are TGTGCCAGCAGCTTGGACGGCCCATCGTGGAAGGGCTACAATGAGCAGTTCTTC. Encoded protein: CASSLDGPSWKGYNEQFF. The variable domain in full, completed from reference TRBV5-6 and TRBJ2-1, reads DAGVTQSPTHLIKTRGQQVTLRCSPKSGHDTVSWYQQALGQGPQFIFQYYEEEERQRGNFPDRFSGHQFPNYSSELNVNALLLGDSALYLCASSLDGPSWKGYNEQFFGPGTRLTVL.

This clonotype occurred a few times. The gene calls are TRBV2 and TRBJ2-5; 8 bases match TRBD1. This CDR3 comprises 14 residues. Germline lookup yields CDR1 SNHLY and CDR2 FYNNEI. V gave up 7 bases and J gave up 4 bases; unmatched junction bases: 8. The DNA of the CDR3 is TGTGCCAGCAACGACCAGGGGGCGGGAGAGACCCAGTACTTC. It is translated as CASNDQGAGETQYF.

As DNA, the CDR3 is TGCGCCAGCAGGTGGGACAGGAACAATGAGCAGTTCTTC. The encoded protein is CASRWDRNNEQFF. This rearrangement joins TRBV5-1 to TRBJ2-1, with 8 bases identical to TRBD1. V trimming: 5 bases; J trimming: 5 bases; junction bases outside the gene matches: 3. Germline V lookup: CDR1 SGHRS, CDR2 YFSETQ. This CDR3 contains 13 residues.

Many counts were recorded for this clonotype. The gene calls are TRBV6-5 and TRBJ1-5, with D hard to call. The CDR3 has 13 residues. The germline CDR1 and CDR2 sequences are MNHEY and SVGAGI. V lost 4 bases, J lost 3 bases, and 7 bases lay in between. The CDR3 loop reads CASSSSSNQPQHF. CDR3 coding DNA: TGTGCCAGCAGTTCCTCCTCCAATCAGCCCCAGCATTTT.

In this sample, this clonotype turned up a few times. The chain links TRBV15 to TRBJ2-1; TRBD2 agrees at 14 bases. CDR3 size: 20 residues. V trimming: 5 bases; J trimming: 4 bases; junction bases outside the gene matches: 16. The germline V gene encodes CDR1 LNHNV and CDR2 YYDKDF (reference sequence). This CDR3 is CATSLAAGLAGEASYNEQFF. The CDR3 DNA follows: TGTGCCACCAGCCTCGCGGCGGGACTAGCGGGAGAGGCGAGTTACAATGAGCAGTTCTTC. Looking up the rest from reference TRBV15 and TRBJ2-1 gives the full variable domain: DAMVIQNPRYQVTQFGKPVTLSCSQTLNHNVMYWYQQKSSQAPKLLFHYYDKDFNNEADTPDNFQSRRPNTSFCFLDIRSPGLGDTAMYLCATSLAAGLAGEASYNEQFFGPGTRLTVL.

V gene TRBV4-1 combines with J gene TRBJ2-1; the D is unclear. Looked up from germline, CDR1 is MGHRA and CDR2 is YSYEKL. The CDR3 length is 15 residues. Between the trimmed V and J ends, which lost 0 bases and 0 bases, there was a span of 6 bases. CDR3 residues: CASSQEVSSYNEQFF. CDR3 DNA sequence: TGCGCCAGCAGCCAAGAGGTTAGCTCCTACAATGAGCAGTTCTTC.

This clonotype was observed a handful of times. This sequence joins TRBV27 and TRBJ1-4; D gene uncertain. The V gene lost 6 bases and the J gene lost 8 bases, with 13 bases spanning the gap. CDR1 is MNHEY and CDR2 is SMNVEV in the germline V gene (reference sequence). The CDR3 runs 13 residues. The CDR3 protein is CASSFGLEEKLFF. The CDR3 DNA follows: TGTGCCAGCAGCTTCGGACTTGAGGAAAAACTGTTTTTT.

This clonotype was detected only a few times. This chain uses TRBV12-3 or TRBV12-4 with TRBJ2-4; D perhaps matches TRBD1 (5 bases). Trimming left V 7 bases short and J 8 bases short, with 18 bases between. This CDR3 region has 14 residues. Written as DNA, the CDR3 is TGTGCCAGCACCCTGGGGCAGGGTAGTGACATTCAGTACTTC. This translates into CASTLGQGSDIQYF.

This chain links TRBV24-1 with TRBJ2-2, with TRBD2 matching 8 bases. Germline CDR1 reads KGHDR; CDR2 reads SFDVKD. There are 16 residues in the CDR3. V shed 4 bases, J shed 5 bases, and the junction held 8 bases outside the gene matches. CDR3 amino acids: CATSDPGPGGTGELFF. DNA of the CDR3: TGTGCCACCAGTGACCCGGGTCCGGGGGGGACCGGGGAGCTGTTTTTT.

The chain carries TRBV18 and TRBJ1-5; TRBD1 aligns across 9 bases. J lost 6 bases, V lost 6 bases, and 6 bases had no gene match. CDR3 length: 14 residues. The germline gives CDR1 KGHSH, CDR2 LQKENI. CDR3 residues: CASSEGTGFQPQHF. The CDR3, as DNA: TGTGCCAGCTCTGAGGGGACAGGGTTTCAGCCCCAGCATTTT.

Ten or more counts support this clonotype. The CDR3 spells CASSLGRQTTGELFF. The CDR3 DNA sequence: TGCGCCAGCAGCTTGGGACGGCAGACCACCGGGGAGCTGTTTTTT. The chain recombines TRBV5-1 with TRBJ2-2; D is ambiguous. The V end lost 0 bases, the J end lost 4 bases, and 10 bases lay between the germline ends. The V gene's germline CDR1 is SGHRS and CDR2 YFSETQ. The CDR3 totals 15 residues.

This clonotype has just a few counts. The CDR3 loop reads CASTSTSGRETQYF. The CDR3 DNA is TGTGCCAGCACCTCAACTAGCGGGAGGGAGACCCAGTACTTC. The chain is built from TRBV2 and TRBJ2-5, with TRBD2 matching 12 bases. V lost 7 bases to trimming and J lost 5 bases; unmatched junction nucleotides: 5. The CDR3 has 14 amino acids. CDR1 is SNHLY, CDR2 FYNNEI, per germline.

This clonotype was counted only a few times. This chain joins TRBV11-2 and TRBJ1-2, with D maybe TRBD1 (6 bases). Germline V lookup: CDR1 SGHAT, CDR2 FQNNGV. Trimming took off 0 bases at V and 1 base at J, with 21 bases between the two ends. This CDR3 has 19 amino acids. CDR3 in amino acids: CASSLDRGDTSRVNYGYTF. CDR3 coding DNA: TGTGCCAGCAGCTTAGATCGCGGGGACACCAGCCGGGTTAACTATGGCTACACCTTC.

This clonotype was detected a few times. The chain combines TRBV5-1 with TRBJ2-1, with 9 bases lining up with TRBD2. V lost 0 bases and J lost 0; bases outside the gene matches: 4. CDR3 length: 17 amino acids. Germline V gene sequence: CDR1 SGHRS, CDR2 YFSETQ. This chain's CDR3 is CASSLASSGASYNEQFF. CDR3 DNA: TGCGCCAGCAGCTTGGCCTCTAGCGGGGCCTCCTACAATGAGCAGTTCTTC.